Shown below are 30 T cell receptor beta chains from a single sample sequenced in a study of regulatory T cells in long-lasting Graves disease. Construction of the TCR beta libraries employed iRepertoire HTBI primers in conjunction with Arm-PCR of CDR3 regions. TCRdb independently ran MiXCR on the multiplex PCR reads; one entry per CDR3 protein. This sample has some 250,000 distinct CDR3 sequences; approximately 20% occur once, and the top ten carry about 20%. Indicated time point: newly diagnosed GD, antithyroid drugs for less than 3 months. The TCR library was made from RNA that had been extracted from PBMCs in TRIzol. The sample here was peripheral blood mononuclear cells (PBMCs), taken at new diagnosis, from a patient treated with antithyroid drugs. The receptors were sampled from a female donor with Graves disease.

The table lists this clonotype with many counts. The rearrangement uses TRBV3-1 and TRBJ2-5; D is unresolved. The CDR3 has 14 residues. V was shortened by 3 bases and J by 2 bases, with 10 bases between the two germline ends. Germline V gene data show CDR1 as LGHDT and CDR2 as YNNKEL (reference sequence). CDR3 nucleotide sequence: TGTGCCAGCAGCCACGGTCTGATTCAAGAGACCCAGTACTTC. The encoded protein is CASSHGLIQETQYF.

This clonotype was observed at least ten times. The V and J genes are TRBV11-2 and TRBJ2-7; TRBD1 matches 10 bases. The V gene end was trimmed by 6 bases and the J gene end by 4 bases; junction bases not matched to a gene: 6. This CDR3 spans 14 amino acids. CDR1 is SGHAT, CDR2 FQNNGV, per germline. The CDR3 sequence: CASRPPGQGYEQYF. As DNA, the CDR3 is TGTGCCAGCAGGCCACCGGGACAGGGGTACGAGCAGTACTTC.

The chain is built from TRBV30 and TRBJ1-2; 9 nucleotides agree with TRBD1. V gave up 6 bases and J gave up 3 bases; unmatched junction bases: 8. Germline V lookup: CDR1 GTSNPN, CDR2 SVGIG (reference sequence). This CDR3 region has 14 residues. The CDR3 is CACTLQGADYGYTF. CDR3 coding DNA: TGTGCCTGTACCCTACAGGGGGCGGACTATGGCTACACCTTC.

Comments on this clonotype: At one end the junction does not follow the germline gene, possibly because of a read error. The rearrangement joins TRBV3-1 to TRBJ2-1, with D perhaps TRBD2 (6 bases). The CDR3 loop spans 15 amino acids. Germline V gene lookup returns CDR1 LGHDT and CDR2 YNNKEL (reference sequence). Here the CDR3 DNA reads TGTGCCAGCAGCCAAGATCCAGCGGGCTACAATGAGCAGCTCTTC. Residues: CASSQDPAGYNEQLF.

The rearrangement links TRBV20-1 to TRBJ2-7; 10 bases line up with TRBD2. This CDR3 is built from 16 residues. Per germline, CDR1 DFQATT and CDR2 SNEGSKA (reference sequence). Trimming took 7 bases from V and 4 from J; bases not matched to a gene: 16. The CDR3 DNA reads TGCAGTGTCCACCCCAGGAGCGGGAGGGCCGGGTACGAGCAGTACTTC. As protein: CSVHPRSGRAGYEQYF.

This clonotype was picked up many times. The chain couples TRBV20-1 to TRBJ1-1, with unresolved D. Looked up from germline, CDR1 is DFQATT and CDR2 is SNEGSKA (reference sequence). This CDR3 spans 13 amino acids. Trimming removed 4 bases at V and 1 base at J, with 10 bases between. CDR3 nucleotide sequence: TGCAGTGCTACACTCCCCGAGAACACTGAAGCTTTCTTT. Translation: CSATLPENTEAFF.

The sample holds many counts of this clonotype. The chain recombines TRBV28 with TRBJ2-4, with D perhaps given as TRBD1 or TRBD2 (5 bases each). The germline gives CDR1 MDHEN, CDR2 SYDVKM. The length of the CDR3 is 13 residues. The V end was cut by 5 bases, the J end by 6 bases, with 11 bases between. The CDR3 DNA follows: TGTGCCAGCAGTCGGGACGGTTCAAACATTCAGTACTTC. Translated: CASSRDGSNIQYF.

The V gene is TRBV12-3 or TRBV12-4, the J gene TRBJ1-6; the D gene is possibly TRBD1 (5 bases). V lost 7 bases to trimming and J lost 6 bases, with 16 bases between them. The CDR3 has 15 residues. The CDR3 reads CASTLGDPTNSPLHF. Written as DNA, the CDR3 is TGTGCCAGCACCCTAGGGGACCCCACTAATTCACCCCTCCACTTT.

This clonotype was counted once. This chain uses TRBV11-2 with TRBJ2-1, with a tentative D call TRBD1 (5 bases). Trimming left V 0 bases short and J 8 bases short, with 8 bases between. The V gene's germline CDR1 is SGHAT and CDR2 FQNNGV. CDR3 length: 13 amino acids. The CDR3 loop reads CASSLDRQHEQFF. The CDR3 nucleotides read TGTGCCAGCAGCTTAGATAGACAGCATGAGCAGTTCTTC. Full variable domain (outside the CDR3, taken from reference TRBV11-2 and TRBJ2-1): EAGVAQSPRYKIIEKRQSVAFWCNPISGHATLYWYQQILGQGPKLLIQFQNNGVVDDSQLPKDRFSAERLKGVDSTLKIQPAKLEDSAVYLCASSLDRQHEQFFGPGTRLTVL.

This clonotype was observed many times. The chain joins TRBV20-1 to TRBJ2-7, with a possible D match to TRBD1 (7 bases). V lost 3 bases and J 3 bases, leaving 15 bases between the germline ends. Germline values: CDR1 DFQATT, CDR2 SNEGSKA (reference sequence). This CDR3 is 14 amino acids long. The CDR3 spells CSASYQGGGYEQYF. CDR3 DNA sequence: TGCAGTGCTAGTTACCAGGGGGGCGGCTACGAGCAGTACTTC.

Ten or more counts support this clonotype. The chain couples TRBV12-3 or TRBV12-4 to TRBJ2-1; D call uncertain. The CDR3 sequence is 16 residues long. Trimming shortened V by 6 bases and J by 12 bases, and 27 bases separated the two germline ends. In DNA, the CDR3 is TGTGCCAGCAGCCTATCTACCTTAAAAGCCGGGTCGATGCAGTTCTTC. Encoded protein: CASSLSTLKAGSMQFF.

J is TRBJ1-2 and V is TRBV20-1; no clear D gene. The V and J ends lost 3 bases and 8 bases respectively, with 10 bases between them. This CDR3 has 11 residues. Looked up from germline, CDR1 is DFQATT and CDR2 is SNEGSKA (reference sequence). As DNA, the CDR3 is TGCAGTGCTAGGTATCCCGGGGGCTACACCTTC. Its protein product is CSARYPGGYTF.

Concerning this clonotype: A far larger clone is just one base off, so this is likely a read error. In DNA, the CDR3 is TGTGCCAGCAGCGCCCAGGGGGTTCTCCACGAGCAGTACTTC. It translates to CASSAQGVLHEQYF. This chain links TRBV6-2 or TRBV6-3 with TRBJ2-7, with 7 bases fitting TRBD1. The CDR3 contains 14 residues. Trimming at V came to 6 bases and at J to 5 bases, leaving 10 bases not matched to a gene. Germline values: CDR1 MNHEY, CDR2 SVGEGT.

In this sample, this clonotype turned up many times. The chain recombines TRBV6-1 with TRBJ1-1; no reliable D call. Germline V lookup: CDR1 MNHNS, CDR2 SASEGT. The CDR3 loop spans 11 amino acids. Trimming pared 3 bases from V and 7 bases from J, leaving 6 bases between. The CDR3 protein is CASSEDGEAFF. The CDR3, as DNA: TGTGCCAGCAGTGAGGACGGTGAAGCTTTCTTT.

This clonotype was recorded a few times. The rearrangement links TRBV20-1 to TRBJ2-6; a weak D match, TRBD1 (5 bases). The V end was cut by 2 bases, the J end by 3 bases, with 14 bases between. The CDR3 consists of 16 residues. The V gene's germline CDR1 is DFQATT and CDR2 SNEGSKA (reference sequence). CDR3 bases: TGCAGTGCTAGAAGGCAGGGATTAGGTGGGGCCAACGTCCTGACTTTC. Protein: CSARRQGLGGANVLTF.

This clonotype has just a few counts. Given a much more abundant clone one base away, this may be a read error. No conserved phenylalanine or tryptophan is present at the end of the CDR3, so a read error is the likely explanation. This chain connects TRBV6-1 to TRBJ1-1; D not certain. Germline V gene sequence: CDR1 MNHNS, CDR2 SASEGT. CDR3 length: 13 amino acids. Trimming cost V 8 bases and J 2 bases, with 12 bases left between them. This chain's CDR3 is CASHWATNTEAFL. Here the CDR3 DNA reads TGTGCCAGCCATTGGGCGACAAACACTGAAGCTTTCTTG.

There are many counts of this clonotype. The DNA of the CDR3 is TGTGCCAGCAGTACTAGCGGGAGAGATAATGAGCAGTTCTTC. It codes for CASSTSGRDNEQFF. This chain uses TRBV12-3 or TRBV12-4 with TRBJ2-1, with 11 nucleotides matching TRBD2. The CDR3 loop spans 14 amino acids. The junction had 4 bases not matched to a gene; V was cut back by 5 bases and J by 7 bases.

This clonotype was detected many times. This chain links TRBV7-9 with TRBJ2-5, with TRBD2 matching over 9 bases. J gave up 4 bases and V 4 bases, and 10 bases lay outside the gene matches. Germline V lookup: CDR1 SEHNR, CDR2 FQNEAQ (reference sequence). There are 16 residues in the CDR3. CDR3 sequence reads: CASSSLAGIVGETQYF. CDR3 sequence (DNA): TGTGCCAGCAGCTCGCTAGCGGGAATTGTAGGAGAGACCCAGTACTTC.

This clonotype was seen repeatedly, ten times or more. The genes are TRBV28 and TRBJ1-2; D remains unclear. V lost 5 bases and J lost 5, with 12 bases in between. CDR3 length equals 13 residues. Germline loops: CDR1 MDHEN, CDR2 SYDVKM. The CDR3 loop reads CASSPSSGYGYTF. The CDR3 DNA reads TGTGCCAGCAGTCCCTCTTCGGGGTATGGCTACACCTTC.

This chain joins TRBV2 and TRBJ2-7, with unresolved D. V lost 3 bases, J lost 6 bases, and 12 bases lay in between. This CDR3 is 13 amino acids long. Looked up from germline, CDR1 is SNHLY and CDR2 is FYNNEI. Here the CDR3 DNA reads TGTGCCAGCAGTGACAGCCTCTGGGCCGAGCAGTACTTC. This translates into CASSDSLWAEQYF.

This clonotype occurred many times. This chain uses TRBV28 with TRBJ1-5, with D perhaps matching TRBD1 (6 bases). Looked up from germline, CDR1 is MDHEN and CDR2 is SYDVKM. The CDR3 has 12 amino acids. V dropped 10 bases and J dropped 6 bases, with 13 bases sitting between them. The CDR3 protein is CAIQGQSQPQHF. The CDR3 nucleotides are TGTGCCATACAGGGCCAAAGTCAGCCCCAGCATTTT.

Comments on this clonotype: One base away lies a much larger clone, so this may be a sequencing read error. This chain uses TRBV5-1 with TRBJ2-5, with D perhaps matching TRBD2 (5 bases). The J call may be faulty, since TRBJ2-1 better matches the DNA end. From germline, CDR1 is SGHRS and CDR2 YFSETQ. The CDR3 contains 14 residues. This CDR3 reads CASSLAVGAGEQFF. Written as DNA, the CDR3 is TGCGCCAGCAGCTTGGCTGTGGGAGCTGGTGAGCAGTTCTTC.

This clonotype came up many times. CDR3 residues: CATSGLAPYNEQFF. The CDR3, as DNA: TGTGCCACCAGCGGACTGGCGCCCTACAATGAGCAGTTCTTC. This sequence joins TRBV24-1 and TRBJ2-1, with D perhaps TRBD2 (5 bases). The CDR3 is 14 amino acids. Germline CDR1 is KGHDR and CDR2 is SFDVKD. Trimming pared 7 bases from V and 2 bases from J, leaving 11 bases between.

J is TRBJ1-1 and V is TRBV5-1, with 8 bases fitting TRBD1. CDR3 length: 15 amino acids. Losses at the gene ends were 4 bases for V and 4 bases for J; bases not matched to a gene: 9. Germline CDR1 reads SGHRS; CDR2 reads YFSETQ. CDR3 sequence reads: CASSGGQGGLTEAFF. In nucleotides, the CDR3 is TGCGCCAGCAGCGGAGGACAGGGCGGTCTCACTGAAGCTTTCTTT.

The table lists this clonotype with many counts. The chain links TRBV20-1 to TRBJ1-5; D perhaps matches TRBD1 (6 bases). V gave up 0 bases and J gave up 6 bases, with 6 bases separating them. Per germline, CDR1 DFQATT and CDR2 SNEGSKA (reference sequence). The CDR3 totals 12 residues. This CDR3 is CSAREGAQPQHF. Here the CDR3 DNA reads TGCAGTGCTAGAGAGGGGGCTCAGCCCCAGCATTTT.

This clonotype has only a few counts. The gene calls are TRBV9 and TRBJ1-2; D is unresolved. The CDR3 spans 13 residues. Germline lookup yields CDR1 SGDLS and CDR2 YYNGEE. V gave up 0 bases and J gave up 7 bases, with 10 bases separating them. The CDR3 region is CASSVATRAGYTF. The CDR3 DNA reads TGTGCCAGCAGCGTAGCTACGAGAGCTGGCTACACCTTC.

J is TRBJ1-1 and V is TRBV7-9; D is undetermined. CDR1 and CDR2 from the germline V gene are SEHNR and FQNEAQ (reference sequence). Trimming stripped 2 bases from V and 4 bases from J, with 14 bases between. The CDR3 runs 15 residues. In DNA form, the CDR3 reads TGTGCCAGCAGCTTACTGTCTCCAGGAGGCACTGAAGCTTTCTTT. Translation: CASSLLSPGGTEAFF.

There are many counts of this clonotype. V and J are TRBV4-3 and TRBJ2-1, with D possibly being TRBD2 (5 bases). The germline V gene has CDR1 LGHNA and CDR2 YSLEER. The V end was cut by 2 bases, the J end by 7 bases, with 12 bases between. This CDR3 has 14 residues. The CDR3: CASSQTLLANEQFF. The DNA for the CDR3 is TGCGCCAGCAGCCAAACCCTCCTAGCAAATGAGCAGTTCTTC.

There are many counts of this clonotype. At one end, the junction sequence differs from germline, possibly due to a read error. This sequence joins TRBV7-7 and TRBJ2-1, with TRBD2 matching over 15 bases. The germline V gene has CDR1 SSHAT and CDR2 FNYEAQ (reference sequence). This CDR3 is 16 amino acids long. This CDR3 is CASSLGLAGGDNEQFF. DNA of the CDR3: TGTGCTAGCAGCTTAGGACTAGCGGGAGGGGATAATGAGCAGTTCTTC.

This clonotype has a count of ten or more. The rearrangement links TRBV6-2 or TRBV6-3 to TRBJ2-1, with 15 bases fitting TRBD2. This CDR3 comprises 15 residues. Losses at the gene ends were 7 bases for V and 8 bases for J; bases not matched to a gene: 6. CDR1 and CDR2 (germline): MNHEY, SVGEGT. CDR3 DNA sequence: TGTGCCAGCATGGGACTAGCGGGAGGTTCGGATGAGCAGTTCTTC. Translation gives CASMGLAGGSDEQFF.